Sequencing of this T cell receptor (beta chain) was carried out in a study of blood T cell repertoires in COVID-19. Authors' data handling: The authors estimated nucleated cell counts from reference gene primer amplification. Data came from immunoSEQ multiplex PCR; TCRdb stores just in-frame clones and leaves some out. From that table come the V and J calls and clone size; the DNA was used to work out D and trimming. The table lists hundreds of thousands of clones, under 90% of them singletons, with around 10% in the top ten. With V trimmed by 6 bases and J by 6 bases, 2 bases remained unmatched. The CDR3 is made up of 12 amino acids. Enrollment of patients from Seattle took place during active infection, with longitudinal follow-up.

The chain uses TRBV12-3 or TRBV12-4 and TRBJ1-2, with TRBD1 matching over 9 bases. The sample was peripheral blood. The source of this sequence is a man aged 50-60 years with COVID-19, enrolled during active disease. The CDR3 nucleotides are TGTGCCAGCAGACGGACAGGGGATGGCTACACCTTC. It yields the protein CASRRTGDGYTF.